The 3 T cell receptor beta chains given below trace back to one sample, sequenced in a study of blood T cell repertoires in COVID-19 (dated by TCRdb to 2019 to 2021). The library was made by the immunoSEQ multiplex PCR assay. TCRdb mirrors the immuneACCESS table, restricted to in-frame sequences. Some clones are absent from its copies; in checked studies, under half trace to an unresolved V gene, and the reason for the others is unknown. This sample comprises hundreds of thousands of clones, 80% to 90% of them detected only once. Jointly, the top ten make up about 6% of the sample. Sequencing was done on a sample of peripheral blood. These receptors were collected from a woman aged 50 to 60 with COVID-19, enrolled during active disease.

This sequence joins TRBV11-2 and TRBJ2-7, with D uncertain. In germline, CDR1 is SGHAT, CDR2 FQNNGV. The V gene lost 5 bases and the J gene lost 2 bases, with 7 bases spanning the gap. The CDR3 length is 12 residues. The CDR3 here is CASSRGPYEQYF. The DNA for the CDR3 is TGTGCCAGCAGCCGCGGCCCCTACGAGCAGTACTTC.

The chain is built from TRBV7-6 and TRBJ1-2; possibly TRBD1 for D (6 bases). Germline values: CDR1 SGHVS, CDR2 FNYEAQ. The CDR3 runs 13 residues. Trimming pared 6 bases from V and 6 bases from J, leaving 14 bases between. The CDR3 reads CASSPTGTDGYTF. As DNA, the CDR3 is TGTGCCAGCAGTCCTACAGGGACCGATGGCTACACCTTC.

The chain recombines TRBV30 with TRBJ2-2, with 8 bases matching TRBD2. Germline trimming cut 3 bases from V and 6 bases from J; bases unmatched to any gene: 3. Germline V gives CDR1 GTSNPN, CDR2 SVGIG (reference sequence). This CDR3 comprises 13 residues. CDR3 sequence reads: CAWRSAGAGELFF. The CDR3 bases are TGTGCCTGGAGATCAGCGGGAGCCGGGGAGCTGTTTTTT.